This T cell receptor beta chain was sequenced in a study of CD8 T cells in Susac syndrome. With random hexamers, reverse transcription was performed on about 0.5 to 1 ug of RNA. TCRdb analysed the immunoSEQ multiplex PCR reads with MiXCR anew, one entry per CDR3 protein. The data contain under 200,000 distinct CDR3 sequences, 95% of them singletons. FACS enriched CD8+ TEMRA cells, while bulk CD8+ and CD4+ were negatively isolated. This CDR3 is 12 amino acids long. Trimming pared 3 bases from V and 7 bases from J, leaving 9 bases between. Germline V CDR1 and CDR2: SEHNR, FQNEAQ (reference sequence). This TCR was recovered from a human donor with multiple sclerosis. This chain links TRBV7-9 with TRBJ1-1; D not resolved. Material for sequencing was CD8+ T cells from PBMCs. The CDR3 DNA reads TGTGCCAGCAGCTTCCCCTCGGGTGAAGCTTTCTTT. It is translated as CASSFPSGEAFF.